These 16 T cell receptor beta chains were sequenced from one sample in a study of somatic mutations in cytotoxic T cells in rheumatoid arthritis. Data came from immunoSEQ multiplex PCR; TCRdb stores just in-frame clones and leaves some out. The table includes about 10,000 clones, 60% to 80% detected once. Sequenced: CD8+ T cells sorted from blood. These receptors were taken from a man between 45 and 60 years old in good health.

The chain has TRBV5-4 and TRBJ2-1, with TRBD1 matching 7 bases. Trimming removed 4 bases from V and 9 bases from J; junction bases left unmatched: 16. Germline CDR1 and CDR2: SGHNT and YYREEE (reference sequence). The CDR3 has 16 residues. CDR3 sequence: CASSPRTGSHTGEQFF. The CDR3 DNA is TGTGCCAGCAGCCCAAGGACAGGCTCGCACACCGGTGAGCAGTTCTTC. Supplemented by reference TRBV5-4 and TRBJ2-1, the full variable domain reads ETGVTQSPTHLIKTRGQQVTLRCSSQSGHNTVSWYQQALGQGPQFIFQYYREEENGRGNFPPRFSGLQFPNYSSELNVNALELDDSALYLCASSPRTGSHTGEQFFGPGTRLTVL.

This sequence joins TRBV27 and TRBJ2-7; weak D call: TRBD2 (6 bases). Germline lookup yields CDR1 MNHEY and CDR2 SMNVEV (reference sequence). The CDR3 has 14 residues. The V gene lost 5 bases and the J gene lost 0 bases, with 11 bases spanning the gap. The CDR3 spells CASSPLARSYEQYF. The DNA of the CDR3 is TGTGCCAGCAGTCCCCTAGCGCGCTCCTACGAGCAGTACTTC.

The V call is TRBV7-9, the J call TRBJ2-7; 9 bases map to TRBD2. CDR3 length: 15 residues. The J segment lost 4 bases and the V segment lost 5 bases, leaving 9 bases of the junction unmatched. Per germline, CDR1 SEHNR and CDR2 FQNEAQ (reference sequence). Here the CDR3 reads CASSPAGGGVYEQYF. CDR3 sequence (DNA): TGTGCCAGCAGCCCCGCGGGCGGGGGGGTATACGAGCAGTACTTC.

This clone has only one observation. This chain connects TRBV28 to TRBJ2-5, with 9 bases identical to TRBD1. The J call is in doubt because the DNA end fits TRBJ2-7 better. The germline V gene encodes CDR1 MDHEN and CDR2 SYDVKM. This CDR3 is built from 15 residues. CDR3 DNA: TGTGCCAGCACCCCCTCCGGGACAGGGTGGTACGAGCAGTACTTC. It translates to CASTPSGTGWYEQYF.

This clone was observed a handful of times. The chain links TRBV6-5 to TRBJ1-1; TRBD1 might be the D (6 bases). The ends were cut back, 0 bases at V and 0 bases at J, with 11 bases in the middle. The CDR3 has 16 amino acids. In germline, CDR1 is MNHEY, CDR2 SVGAGI. This CDR3 is CASSYSIEGVNTEAFF. As DNA, the CDR3 is TGTGCCAGCAGTTACTCGATCGAGGGGGTGAACACTGAAGCTTTCTTT.

The J gene is TRBJ2-1, the V gene TRBV6-1; D perhaps matches TRBD2 (6 bases). Germline V gene data show CDR1 as MNHNS and CDR2 as SASEGT. V was shortened by 1 base and J by 0 bases, with 10 bases between the two germline ends. The CDR3 totals 16 residues. CDR3 loop: CASSEGYGSSYNEQFF. CDR3 bases: TGTGCCAGCAGTGAAGGGTACGGGAGCTCCTACAATGAGCAGTTCTTC.

The DNA for the CDR3 is TGTGCCATAGACCCGGAAACAGGGGGGGCTATGGGGCAGTTCTTC. Protein: CAIDPETGGAMGQFF. The chain combines TRBV10-3 with TRBJ2-1; TRBD1 is a possible D gene (8 bases). Trimming took off 9 bases at V and 12 bases at J, with 27 bases between the two ends. Per germline, CDR1 ENHRY and CDR2 SYGVKD. CDR3 length: 15 amino acids.

The CDR3, as DNA: TGTGCCAGCATACGCGGGGGCGGGGAGGCGGATACGCAGTATTTT. Residues: CASIRGGGEADTQYF. The chain links TRBV6-1 to TRBJ2-3; the D gene is possibly TRBD2 (7 bases). Per the germline V gene, CDR1 is MNHNS and CDR2 is SASEGT. The length of the CDR3 is 15 residues. The V end lost 7 bases, the J end lost 6 bases, and 20 bases lay between the germline ends.

This sequence joins TRBV6-5 and TRBJ2-2; 7 bases are shared with TRBD1. The trim removed 5 bases at V and 3 bases at J, leaving 3 bases unmatched. Per germline, CDR1 MNHEY and CDR2 SVGAGI. CDR3 length: 14 residues. The CDR3 bases are TGTGCCAGCAGTCCTGGGACAGACACCGGGGAGCTGTTTTTT. Amino acids: CASSPGTDTGELFF.

The chain joins TRBV7-2 to TRBJ2-1; 8 nucleotides align to TRBD2. The CDR3 runs 16 residues. V was clipped by 4 bases and J by 8 bases; unmatched bases: 13. Germline-derived CDR1 and CDR2 are SGHTA and FQGNSA. CDR3 region: CASSSRAGGPGDEQFF. The CDR3 nucleotides are TGTGCCAGCAGCTCGAGGGCGGGAGGCCCTGGTGATGAGCAGTTCTTC.

The V gene is TRBV13, the J gene TRBJ1-4, with 11 positions matching TRBD1. V shed 4 bases and J 5 bases; nucleotides not matched to a gene: 3. CDR1 is PRHDT, CDR2 FYEKMQ, per germline (reference sequence). The CDR3 runs 15 residues. The CDR3 nucleotides read TGTGCCAGCAGCTCGGGGACAGGGGGGAATGAAAAACTGTTTTTT. It is translated as CASSSGTGGNEKLFF.

CDR3: CASTRVRGTDTQYF. In nucleotides, the CDR3 is TGTGCCAGTACCCGGGTGCGGGGCACAGATACGCAGTATTTT. The chain has TRBV19 and TRBJ2-3, with D maybe TRBD2 (5 bases). Germline V lookup: CDR1 LNHDA, CDR2 SQIVND (reference sequence). The CDR3 contains 14 residues. V lost 7 bases, J lost 1 base, and 12 bases lay in between.

This clone came up a few times. V and J are TRBV2 and TRBJ2-3; TRBD2 matches at 8 bases. The germline V gene encodes CDR1 SNHLY and CDR2 FYNNEI. The CDR3 has 15 amino acids. Unmatched junction bases numbered 5, after V lost 2 bases and J lost 4 bases. In nucleotides, the CDR3 is TGTGCCAGCAGTGAAATGAGCGGGAGCCCAGATACGCAGTATTTT. It encodes CASSEMSGSPDTQYF.

The chain is built from TRBV29-1 and TRBJ1-2, with 8 bases aligning to TRBD1. There are 13 residues in the CDR3. CDR1 is SQVTM and CDR2 is ANQGSEA in the germline V gene. Trimming cost V 6 bases and J 6 bases; bases outside gene matches: 9. The CDR3: CSVAGQGMHGYTF. The CDR3 coding sequence is TGCAGCGTAGCCGGACAGGGTATGCATGGCTACACCTTC.

The genes are TRBV15 and TRBJ1-4, with 10 bases matching TRBD1. The CDR3 contains 16 residues. The germline gives CDR1 LNHNV, CDR2 YYDKDF (reference sequence). Trimming cost V 0 bases and J 7 bases; bases outside gene matches: 5. The CDR3 sequence: CATSRDMGTGAEKLFF. CDR3 DNA sequence: TGTGCCACCAGCAGAGATATGGGGACAGGGGCTGAAAAACTGTTTTTT.

V is TRBV4-2 and J is TRBJ2-5; a weak D match, TRBD1 (6 bases). The CDR3 is made up of 15 amino acids. V was shortened by 1 base and J by 2 bases, with 11 bases between the two germline ends. CDR1 and CDR2 (germline): LGHNA, YNFKEQ. The DNA for the CDR3 is TGTGCCAGCAGCCAAGGTGACAGGCTGCAAGAGACCCAGTACTTC. It encodes CASSQGDRLQETQYF.